Following are 13 T cell receptor beta chains from one sample sequenced in a study of blood T cell repertoires in COVID-19. The table came from immunoSEQ multiplex PCR; TCRdb's copy has only in-frame clones and leaves some out. The sample carries some 87,000 clones, around 86% recorded once. Input material: peripheral blood. Receptor source: a woman aged 70-85 years with acute or convalescent COVID-19.

The rearrangement joins TRBV6-5 to TRBJ2-7; 7 bases map to TRBD1. V was pared by 6 bases and J by 2 bases, with 7 bases of the junction left unmatched. Germline V gene data show CDR1 as MNHEY and CDR2 as SVGAGI. The CDR3 has 14 residues. CDR3: CASRRQGSTYEQYF. CDR3 DNA: TGTGCCAGCAGAAGACAGGGCTCGACCTACGAGCAGTACTTC.

This sequence joins TRBV4-1 and TRBJ1-2, with 9 bases aligning to TRBD1. The CDR3 spans 19 residues. J lost 4 bases, V lost 6 bases, and 21 bases had no gene match. Germline lookup yields CDR1 MGHRA and CDR2 YSYEKL. The CDR3 here is CASSRTGTGSLYGSYGYTF. In DNA, the CDR3 is TGCGCCAGCAGTAGAACCGGGACAGGGAGTCTGTATGGATCCTATGGCTACACCTTC.

Comments on this clone: Sequence at one end of the junction differs from germline and may be a read error. This sequence joins TRBV7-6 and TRBJ2-1; D is uncertain. Germline V gene sequence: CDR1 SGHVS, CDR2 FNYEAQ. The CDR3 has 15 amino acids. DNA for the CDR3: TGTGCCAGCAGCTTAGATACAGTACGAAACAATGGGCAGTTCTTC. Translated, it gives CASSLDTVRNNGQFF. The whole variable domain, remainder taken from reference TRBV7-6 and TRBJ2-1, is GAGVSQSPRYKVTKRGQDVALRCDPISGHVSLYWYRQALGQGPEFLTYFNYEAQQDKSGLPNDRFSAERPEGSISTLTIQRTEQRDSAMYRCASSLDTVRNNGQFFGPGTRLTVL.

This chain uses TRBV5-1 with TRBJ1-1, with 9 positions matching TRBD1. CDR3 length equals 19 residues. The germline V gene encodes CDR1 SGHRS and CDR2 YFSETQ. V shed 3 bases and J 1 base; nucleotides not matched to a gene: 16. The CDR3 coding sequence is TGCGCCAGCAGCTCGATACAGGGGGCGCGGGGGCGGACGAACACTGAAGCTTTCTTT. Protein sequence: CASSSIQGARGRTNTEAFF.

V usage is TRBV6-1 and J usage is TRBJ2-5, with a possible D match to TRBD2 (6 bases). V was trimmed by 1 base and J by 2 bases, leaving 11 bases between them. This CDR3 has 15 amino acids. Germline V CDR1 and CDR2: MNHNS, SASEGT. CDR3 in DNA: TGTGCCAGCAGTGAAGTGGGGGGAGGACAAGAGACCCAGTACTTC. Translated: CASSEVGGGQETQYF.

Written as DNA, the CDR3 is TGTGCCTGGAGTGTACTTAGCGGGAGGGCCGGGGGGTACGAGCAGTACTTC. This gives the protein CAWSVLSGRAGGYEQYF. The genes are TRBV30 and TRBJ2-7; TRBD2 matches at 11 bases. The CDR3 is made up of 17 amino acids. Germline lookup yields CDR1 GTSNPN and CDR2 SVGIG (reference sequence). The junction had 11 bases not matched to a gene; V was cut back by 0 bases and J by 4 bases.

The rearrangement links TRBV18 to TRBJ1-3; no clear D gene. Trimming stripped 3 bases from V and 0 bases from J, with 15 bases between. Germline CDR1 and CDR2: KGHSH and LQKENI. This CDR3 region has 17 residues. Here the CDR3 DNA reads TGTGCCAGCTCACCCTTTAACATACAGAGCTCTGGAAACACCATATATTTT. Protein sequence: CASSPFNIQSSGNTIYF.

The CDR3 nucleotides read TGTGCCTGGGGAACCGGGACAGTTAGCAATCAGCCCCAGCATTTT. This codes for CAWGTGTVSNQPQHF. The chain carries TRBV30 and TRBJ1-5; 7 bases match TRBD1. CDR1 is GTSNPN, CDR2 SVGIG, per germline (reference sequence). This CDR3 has 15 residues. After removal of 5 bases from V and 0 bases from J, the junction contained 7 bases not matched to a gene.

The chain has TRBV6-5 and TRBJ1-2; 9 bases fit TRBD1. The CDR3 totals 15 residues. J gave up 4 bases and V 6 bases, and 9 bases lay outside the gene matches. The germline CDR1 and CDR2 sequences are MNHEY and SVGAGI. The DNA of the CDR3 is TGTGCCAGCAGCCAAACGGGACAGGGCGGCTATGGCTACACCTTC. Amino acid sequence: CASSQTGQGGYGYTF.

Of note for this clone: Other DNA sequences in the same sample also yield this CDR3. CDR3 in DNA: TGTGCCAGCTCTCCCGGTAGCGGGAGCAATCAGCCCCAGCATTTT. This encodes CASSPGSGSNQPQHF. V gene TRBV18 combines with J gene TRBJ1-5; D is undetermined. Germline values: CDR1 KGHSH, CDR2 LQKENI. CDR3 length: 15 residues. V was cut by 6 bases and J by 1 base, with 13 bases left in between.

The chain employs TRBV7-9 and TRBJ1-4, with a tentative D call TRBD1 (6 bases). The CDR3 contains 15 residues. Germline V gene data show CDR1 as SEHNR and CDR2 as FQNEAQ (reference sequence). The ends were cut back, 1 base at V and 8 bases at J, with 14 bases in the middle. Here the CDR3 reads CASSLETGLGEKLFF. The CDR3 DNA reads TGTGCCAGCAGCTTAGAGACAGGTCTAGGGGAAAAACTGTTTTTT.

This chain links TRBV10-2 with TRBJ2-3; TRBD2 matches 8 bases. The germline gives CDR1 WSHSY, CDR2 SAAADI. The V gene end was trimmed by 4 bases and the J gene end by 6 bases; junction bases not matched to a gene: 3. The CDR3 spans 13 residues. The CDR3 is CASSGLAGDTQYF. The CDR3 nucleotides are TGCGCCAGCAGTGGTCTAGCGGGCGATACGCAGTATTTT.

The CDR3 loop is CASSRPGQETQYF. The CDR3 coding sequence is TGTGCCAGCAGCCGGCCAGGGCAAGAGACCCAGTACTTC. The chain uses TRBV3-1 (or the pseudogene TRBV3-2) and TRBJ2-5; D possibly corresponds to TRBD1 (5 bases). This CDR3 comprises 13 residues. Germline CDR1 reads LGHDT; CDR2 reads YNNKEL (reference sequence). Between the trimmed V and J ends, which lost 4 bases and 2 bases, there was a span of 8 bases.